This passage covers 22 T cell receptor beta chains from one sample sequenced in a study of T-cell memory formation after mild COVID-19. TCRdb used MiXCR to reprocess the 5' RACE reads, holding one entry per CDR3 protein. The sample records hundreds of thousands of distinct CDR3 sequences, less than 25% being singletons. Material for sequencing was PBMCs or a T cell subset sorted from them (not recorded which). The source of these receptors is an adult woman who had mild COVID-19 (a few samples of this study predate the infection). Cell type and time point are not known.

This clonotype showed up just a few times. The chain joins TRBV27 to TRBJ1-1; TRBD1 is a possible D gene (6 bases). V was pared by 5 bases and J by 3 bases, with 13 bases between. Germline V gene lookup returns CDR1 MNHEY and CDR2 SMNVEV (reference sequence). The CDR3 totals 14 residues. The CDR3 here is CASSLQGVHTEAFF. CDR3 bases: TGTGCCAGCAGTCTACAGGGAGTGCACACTGAAGCTTTCTTT.

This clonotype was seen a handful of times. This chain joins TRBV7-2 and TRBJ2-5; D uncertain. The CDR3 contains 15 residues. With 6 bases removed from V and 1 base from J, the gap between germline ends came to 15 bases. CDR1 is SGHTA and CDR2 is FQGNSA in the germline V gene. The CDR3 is CASRPGGGIQETQYF. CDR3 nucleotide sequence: TGTGCCAGCAGACCCGGTGGTGGAATCCAAGAGACCCAGTACTTC.

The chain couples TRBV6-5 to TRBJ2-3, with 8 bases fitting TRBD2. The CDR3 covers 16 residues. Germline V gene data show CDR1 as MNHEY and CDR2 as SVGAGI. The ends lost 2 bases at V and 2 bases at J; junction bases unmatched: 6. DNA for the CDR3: TGTGCCAGCAGTTACGTGGCGGGGGGCATCACAGATACGCAGTATTTT. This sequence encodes CASSYVAGGITDTQYF.

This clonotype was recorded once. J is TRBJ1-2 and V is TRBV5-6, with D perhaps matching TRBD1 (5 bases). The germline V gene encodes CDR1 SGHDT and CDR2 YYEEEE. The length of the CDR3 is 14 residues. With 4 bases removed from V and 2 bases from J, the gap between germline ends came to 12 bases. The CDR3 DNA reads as TGTGCCAGCAGCGGGGCTAGGGGCAACTATGGCTACACCTTC. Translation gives CASSGARGNYGYTF. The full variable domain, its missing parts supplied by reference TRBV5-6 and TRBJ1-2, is DAGVTQSPTHLIKTRGQQVTLRCSPKSGHDTVSWYQQALGQGPQFIFQYYEEEERQRGNFPDRFSGHQFPNYSSELNVNALLLGDSALYLCASSGARGNYGYTFGSGTRLTVV.

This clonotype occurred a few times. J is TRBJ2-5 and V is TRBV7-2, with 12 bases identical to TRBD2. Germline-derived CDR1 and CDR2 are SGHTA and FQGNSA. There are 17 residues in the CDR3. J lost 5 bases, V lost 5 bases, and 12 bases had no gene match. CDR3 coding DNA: TGTGCCAGCAGCAGATGGACTAGCGGGGTAGCCGCCGAGACCCAGTACTTC. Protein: CASSRWTSGVAAETQYF. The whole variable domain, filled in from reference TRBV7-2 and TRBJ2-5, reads GAGVSQSPSNKVTEKGKDVELRCDPISGHTALYWYRQSLGQGLEFLIYFQGNSAPDKSGLPSDRFSAERTGGSVSTLTIQRTQQEDSAVYLCASSRWTSGVAAETQYFGPGTRLLVL.

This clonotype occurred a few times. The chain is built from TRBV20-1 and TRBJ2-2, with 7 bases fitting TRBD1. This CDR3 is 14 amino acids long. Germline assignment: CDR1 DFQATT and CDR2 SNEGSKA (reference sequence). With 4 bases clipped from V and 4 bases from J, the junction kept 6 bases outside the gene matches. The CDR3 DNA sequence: TGCAGTGCTAAACAGGGGCGCGGCACCGGGGAGCTGTTTTTT. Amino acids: CSAKQGRGTGELFF.

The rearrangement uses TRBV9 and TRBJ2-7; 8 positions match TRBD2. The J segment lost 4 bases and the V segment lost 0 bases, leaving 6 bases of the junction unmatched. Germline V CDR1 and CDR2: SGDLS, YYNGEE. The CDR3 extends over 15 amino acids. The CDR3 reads CASSVDYGGRYEQYF. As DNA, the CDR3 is TGTGCCAGCAGCGTAGATTACGGCGGGAGGTACGAGCAGTACTTC. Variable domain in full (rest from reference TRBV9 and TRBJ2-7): DSGVTQTPKHLITATGQRVTLRCSPRSGDLSVYWYQQSLDQGLQFLIQYYNGEERAKGNILERFSAQQFPDLHSELNLSSLELGDSALYFCASSVDYGGRYEQYFGPGTRLTVT.

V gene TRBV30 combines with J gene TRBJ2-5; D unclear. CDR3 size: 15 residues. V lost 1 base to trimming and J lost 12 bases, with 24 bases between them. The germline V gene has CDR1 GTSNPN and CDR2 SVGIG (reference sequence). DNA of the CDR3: TGTGCCTGGAGTGACCGACGAACCCTCAAGAGACCGGAGTACTTC. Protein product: CAWSDRRTLKRPEYF.

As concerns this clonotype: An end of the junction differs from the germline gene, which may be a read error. For the CDR3, the DNA is TGTGCCAGCAGCTGGGGACAGGGCACTGACGCTTTCTTT. Residues: CASSWGQGTDAFF. V is TRBV7-3 and J is TRBJ1-1; TRBD1 matches at 9 bases. The CDR3 consists of 13 residues. CDR1 is SGHTA and CDR2 is FQGTGA in the germline V gene.

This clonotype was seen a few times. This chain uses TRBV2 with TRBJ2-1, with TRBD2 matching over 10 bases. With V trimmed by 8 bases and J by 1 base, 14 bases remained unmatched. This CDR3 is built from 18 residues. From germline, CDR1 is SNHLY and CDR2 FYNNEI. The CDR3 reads CASRWLAGVEGSYNEQFF. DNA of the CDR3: TGTGCCAGCCGGTGGCTAGCGGGAGTTGAAGGGTCCTACAATGAGCAGTTCTTC.

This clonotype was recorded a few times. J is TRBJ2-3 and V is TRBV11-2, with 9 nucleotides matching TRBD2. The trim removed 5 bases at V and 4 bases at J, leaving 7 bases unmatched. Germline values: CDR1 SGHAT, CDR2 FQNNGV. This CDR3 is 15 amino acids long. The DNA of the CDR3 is TGTGCCAGCAGCGTTAGCGGGGGTCTTTCAGATACGCAGTATTTT. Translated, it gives CASSVSGGLSDTQYF.

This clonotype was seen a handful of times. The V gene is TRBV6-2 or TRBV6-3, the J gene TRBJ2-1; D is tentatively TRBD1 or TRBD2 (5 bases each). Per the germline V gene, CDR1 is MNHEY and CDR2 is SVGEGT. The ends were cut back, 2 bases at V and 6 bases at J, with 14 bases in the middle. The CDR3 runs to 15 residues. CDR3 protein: CASSYPGAGFNEQFF. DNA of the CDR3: TGTGCCAGCAGTTACCCCGGGGCTGGATTCAATGAGCAGTTCTTC.

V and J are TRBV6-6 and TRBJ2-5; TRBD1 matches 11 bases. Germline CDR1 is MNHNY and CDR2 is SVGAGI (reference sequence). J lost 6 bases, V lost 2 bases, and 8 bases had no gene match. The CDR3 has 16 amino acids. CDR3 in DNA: TGTGCCAGCAGTTACGGGACAGGGGGAGGTTGGAAGACCCAGTACTTC. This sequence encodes CASSYGTGGGWKTQYF.

As DNA, the CDR3 is TGTGCCAGCAGTCCCACAGGGGGCGCTAATTACGAGCAGTACTTC. It translates to CASSPTGGANYEQYF. The genes are TRBV7-9 and TRBJ2-7, with TRBD1 matching over 9 bases. Germline lookup yields CDR1 SEHNR and CDR2 FQNEAQ (reference sequence). The CDR3 is 15 amino acids. V shed 6 bases and J 4 bases; nucleotides not matched to a gene: 10.

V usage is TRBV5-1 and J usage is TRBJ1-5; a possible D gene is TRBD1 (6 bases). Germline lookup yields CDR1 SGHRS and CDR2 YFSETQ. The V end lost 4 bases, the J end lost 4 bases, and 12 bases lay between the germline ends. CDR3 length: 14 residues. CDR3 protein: CASSIGTGNQPQHF. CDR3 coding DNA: TGCGCCAGCAGCATTGGTACAGGGAATCAGCCCCAGCATTTT.

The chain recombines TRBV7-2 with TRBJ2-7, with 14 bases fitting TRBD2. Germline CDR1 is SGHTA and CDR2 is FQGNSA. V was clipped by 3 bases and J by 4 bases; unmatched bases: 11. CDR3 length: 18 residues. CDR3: CASSLRGLAGVKVYEQYF. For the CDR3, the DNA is TGTGCCAGCAGCTTGAGGGGACTAGCGGGAGTCAAGGTGTACGAGCAGTACTTC.

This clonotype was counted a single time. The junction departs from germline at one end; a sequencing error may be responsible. The chain's CDR3 is CASGFEAAGGVNEQFF. CDR3 DNA sequence: TGTGCCAGCGGCTTTGAAGCGGCGGGGGGGGTCAATGAGCAGTTCTTC. The chain combines TRBV5-4 with TRBJ2-1, with TRBD2 identical over 9 bases. CDR3 size: 16 residues. The germline CDR1 and CDR2 sequences are SGHNT and YYREEE (reference sequence).

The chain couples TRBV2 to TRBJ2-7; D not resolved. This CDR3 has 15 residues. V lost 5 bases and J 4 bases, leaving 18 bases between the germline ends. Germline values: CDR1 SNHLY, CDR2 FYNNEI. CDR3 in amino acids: CASSSDGHRRYEQYF. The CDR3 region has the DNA TGTGCCAGCAGTTCCGATGGCCACCGTAGGTACGAGCAGTACTTC.

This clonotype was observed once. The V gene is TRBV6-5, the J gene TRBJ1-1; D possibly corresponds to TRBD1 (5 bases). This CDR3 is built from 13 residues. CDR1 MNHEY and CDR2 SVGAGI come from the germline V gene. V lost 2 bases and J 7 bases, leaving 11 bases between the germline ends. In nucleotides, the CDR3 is TGTGCCAGCAGTTACAGGGGAGGAGGTGAAGCTTTCTTT. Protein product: CASSYRGGGEAFF.

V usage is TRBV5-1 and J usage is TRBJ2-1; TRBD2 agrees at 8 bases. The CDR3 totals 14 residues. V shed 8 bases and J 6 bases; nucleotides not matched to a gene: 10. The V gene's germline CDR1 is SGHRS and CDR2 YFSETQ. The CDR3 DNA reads TGCGCCAGTCGAGCGACTAGCGAGTTCAATGAGCAGTTCTTC. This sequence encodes CASRATSEFNEQFF.

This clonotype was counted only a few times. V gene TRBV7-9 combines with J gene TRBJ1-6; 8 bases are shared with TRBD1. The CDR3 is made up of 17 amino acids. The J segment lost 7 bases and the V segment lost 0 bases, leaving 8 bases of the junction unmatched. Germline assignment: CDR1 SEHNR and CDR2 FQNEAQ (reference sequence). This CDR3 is CASSLALGQGTNSPLHF. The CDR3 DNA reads TGTGCCAGCAGCTTAGCTCTCGGACAGGGAACGAATTCACCCCTCCACTTT.

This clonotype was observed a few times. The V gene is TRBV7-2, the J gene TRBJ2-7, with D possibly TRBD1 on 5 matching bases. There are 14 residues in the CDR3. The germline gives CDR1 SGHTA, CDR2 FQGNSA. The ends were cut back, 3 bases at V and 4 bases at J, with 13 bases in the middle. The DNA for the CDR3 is TGTGCCAGCAGCTTCTCAGGGCGTCCGTACGAGCAGTACTTC. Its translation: CASSFSGRPYEQYF.